Listed below are T cell receptor beta chains from one sample, sequenced in a study of shared clonotypes between healthy human individuals. The table came from immunoSEQ multiplex PCR; TCRdb's copy has only in-frame clones and leaves some out. The table includes roughly 640,000 clones, more than 95% detected once. Material: naive CD4+ T cells sorted from blood. The receptors here all came from a woman between 25 and 40 years old in good health. Both conserved end residues are part of each CDR3.

v_call,cdr3_aa
TRBV6-6,CASSYSNGDAHF
TRBV28,CASRGRSSSYEQYF
TRBV9,CASSVQVRGGPYNEQFF
TRBV7-3,CASSLRGGAWNIQYF
TRBV11-3,CASSQGGETQYF
TRBV6-5,CASSYAPDYSYEQYF
TRBV5-1,CASSLASGRDSYEQYF
TRBV4-1,CASSQATDRNYGYTF
TRBV9,CASSVGEEETQYF
TRBV5-5,CASSLAEGAFF
TRBV7-8,CASSPSNQPQHF
TRBV2,CASREQLAETQYF
TRBV5-1,CASSGAGTSGVEQYF
TRBV7-8,CASSLETGGAYEQYF
TRBV13,CASSFQYDEQFF
TRBV2,CASSSPRTGGVNTEAFF
TRBV5-1,CASSLGSWSRSPLHF
TRBV28,CASSLSIRGFGYTF
TRBV9,CASSAGTTDTQYF
TRBV19,CASTPETGGYEQYF
TRBV20-1,CSATNGYTF
TRBV28,CASSPSTYPHGYTF
TRBV25-1,CASSDLEGGTGELFF